This entry is about one TCR beta chain. The sample comes from a study of blood T cell repertoires in COVID-19. The method was immunoSEQ multiplex PCR; TCRdb's version includes in-frame clones alone and lacks a portion of them. Here the sample spans about 130,000 clones, 90% being singletons. The V and J ends lost 5 bases and 4 bases, in that order; junction bases with no gene match: 8. The CDR3 extends over 16 amino acids. Per the germline V gene, CDR1 is SEHNR and CDR2 is FQNEAQ (reference sequence). The receptor was derived from a man aged 55 to 70 with COVID-19, enrolled during active disease. The chain uses TRBV7-9 and TRBJ2-1, with 10 bases matching TRBD2. The sample comprised peripheral blood. The CDR3 region is CASSTLTSGYYNEQFF. CDR3 nucleotides: TGTGCCAGCAGCACTCTGACTAGCGGGTATTACAATGAGCAGTTCTTC.